The 20 T cell receptor beta chains reported below all come from one sample, sequenced in a study of cytomegalovirus exposure and HLA in healthy donors. The PCR used 60 Vbeta and 13 Jbeta primers. Here immunoSEQ multiplex PCR was the method, and the copy in TCRdb shows in-frame clones only, minus some. The sample consists of around 100,000 clones, 60% to 85% of them appearing once. Sequenced material: PBMCs. The receptors come from a female donor in good health and CMV-seropositive.

The CDR3, as DNA: TGTGCCAGCAGCATCCCGGGACTAGCGGGGACGGCGAATGAGCAGTTCTTC. Its translation is CASSIPGLAGTANEQFF. The V and J genes are TRBV5-6 and TRBJ2-1, with 13 bases identical to TRBD2. V trimming: 4 bases; J trimming: 7 bases; junction bases outside the gene matches: 11. CDR1 and CDR2 from the germline V gene are SGHDT and YYEEEE. The CDR3 spans 17 residues.

V and J are TRBV7-9 and TRBJ1-3; unclear D gene. Germline V gene sequence: CDR1 SEHNR, CDR2 FQNEAQ (reference sequence). V dropped 5 bases and J dropped 4 bases, with 18 bases sitting between them. The CDR3 sequence is 16 residues long. CDR3 sequence: CASSPHRGVVGNTIYF. In nucleotides, the CDR3 is TGTGCCAGCAGCCCTCACCGCGGAGTCGTGGGAAACACCATATATTTT. The complete variable domain, with remaining parts taken from reference TRBV7-9 and TRBJ1-3, reads DTGVSQNPRHKITKRGQNVTFRCDPISEHNRLYWYRQTLGQGPEFLTYFQNEAQLEKSRLLSDRFSAERPKGSFSTLEIQRTEQGDSAMYLCASSPHRGVVGNTIYFGEGSWLTVV.

The genes are TRBV29-1 and TRBJ1-3, with a tentative D call TRBD1 (6 bases). Germline V gene data show CDR1 as SQVTM and CDR2 as ANQGSEA. V was shortened by 3 bases and J by 4 bases, with 13 bases between the two germline ends. The CDR3 consists of 14 residues. The CDR3 is CSVDFNRVGNTIYF. The CDR3 DNA follows: TGCAGCGTTGATTTTAACAGGGTGGGAAACACCATATATTTT. The variable domain in full, completed from reference TRBV29-1 and TRBJ1-3, reads SAVISQKPSRDICQRGTSLTIQCQVDSQVTMMFWYRQQPGQSLTLIATANQGSEATYESGFVIDKFPISRPNLTFSTLTVSNMSPEDSSIYLCSVDFNRVGNTIYFGEGSWLTVV.

V gene TRBV2 combines with J gene TRBJ1-5, with D possibly matching TRBD1 (5 bases). Trimming took 4 bases from V and 5 from J, leaving 12 bases between them. Germline assignment: CDR1 SNHLY and CDR2 FYNNEI. The CDR3 covers 14 residues. CDR3 sequence: CASSVTVTHQPQHF. CDR3 bases: TGTGCCAGCAGTGTGACAGTCACGCATCAGCCCCAGCATTTT.

The chain recombines TRBV28 with TRBJ1-1; D not certain. In germline, CDR1 is MDHEN, CDR2 SYDVKM. Trimming took off 5 bases at V and 8 bases at J, with 21 bases between the two ends. The CDR3 has 15 residues. CDR3 in amino acids: CASSPPGEDRLEAFF. The CDR3, as DNA: TGTGCCAGCAGTCCCCCCGGGGAGGACCGACTCGAAGCTTTCTTT. Full variable domain (missing parts from reference TRBV28 and TRBJ1-1): DVKVTQSSRYLVKRTGEKVFLECVQDMDHENMFWYRQDPGLGLRLIYFSYDVKMKEKGDIPEGYSVSREKKERFSLILESASTNQTSMYLCASSPPGEDRLEAFFGQGTRLTVV.

The rearrangement uses TRBV7-2 and TRBJ2-1, with 8 bases matching TRBD1. V was clipped by 4 bases and J by 2 bases; unmatched bases: 4. This CDR3 is 15 amino acids long. Germline V gene lookup returns CDR1 SGHTA and CDR2 FQGNSA. DNA of the CDR3: TGTGCCAGCAGCTCCAGGGACAGGACCTACAATGAGCAGTTCTTC. It translates to CASSSRDRTYNEQFF.

The chain couples TRBV7-2 to TRBJ2-1, with a tentative D call TRBD1 (5 bases). Looked up from germline, CDR1 is SGHTA and CDR2 is FQGNSA. The CDR3 contains 15 residues. Between the trimmed V and J ends, which lost 0 bases and 7 bases, there was a span of 13 bases. Here the CDR3 reads CASSLALGAKNEQFF. The DNA for the CDR3 is TGTGCCAGCAGCTTAGCGCTAGGGGCTAAGAATGAGCAGTTCTTC.

The chain employs TRBV4-3 and TRBJ2-7; 7 nucleotides line up with TRBD2. V shed 6 bases and J 7 bases; nucleotides not matched to a gene: 12. The germline gives CDR1 LGHNA, CDR2 YSLEER. The CDR3 is 14 amino acids. CDR3 coding DNA: TGCGCCAGCAGTCACAGCGGGGCGTTAAGGGAGCAGTACTTC. Protein sequence: CASSHSGALREQYF.

The rearrangement links TRBV18 to TRBJ2-1; D call uncertain. From germline, CDR1 is KGHSH and CDR2 LQKENI. The length of the CDR3 is 16 residues. V was trimmed by 3 bases and J by 8 bases, leaving 20 bases between them. As DNA, the CDR3 is TGTGCCAGCTCACCGTTGAACAAAATAGACAATTATGAGCAGTTCTTC. Translated: CASSPLNKIDNYEQFF.

This clone turned up a few times. V is TRBV29-1 and J is TRBJ1-5; 8 positions match TRBD1. Germline V CDR1 and CDR2: SQVTM, ANQGSEA. V trimming: 4 bases; J trimming: 6 bases; junction bases outside the gene matches: 5. The CDR3 runs to 13 residues. The CDR3 here is CSVGTGRIQPQHF. The CDR3 nucleotides are TGCAGCGTTGGGACAGGGAGAATTCAGCCCCAGCATTTT.

This chain uses TRBV7-2 with TRBJ1-1, with D unresolved. The germline V gene encodes CDR1 SGHTA and CDR2 FQGNSA. The CDR3 contains 14 residues. Trimming cost V 6 bases and J 1 base, with 12 bases left between them. Here the CDR3 DNA reads TGTGCCAGCAGGGTAGCAATGGGGAACACTGAAGCTTTCTTT. Translation: CASRVAMGNTEAFF. The variable domain in full, with the rest retrieved from reference TRBV7-2 and TRBJ1-1, is GAGVSQSPSNKVTEKGKDVELRCDPISGHTALYWYRQSLGQGLEFLIYFQGNSAPDKSGLPSDRFSAERTGGSVSTLTIQRTQQEDSAVYLCASRVAMGNTEAFFGQGTRLTVV.

This clone was detected once. V is TRBV4-2 and J is TRBJ2-7, with 7 bases lining up with TRBD2. This CDR3 has 17 residues. Germline-derived CDR1 and CDR2 are LGHNA and YNFKEQ. V lost 3 bases and J lost 5; bases outside the gene matches: 16. CDR3 nucleotide sequence: TGTGCCAGCAGCCAGGGATTGGAGGTTGGGGCGGGGGACGAGCAGTACTTC. Translated, it gives CASSQGLEVGAGDEQYF.

This chain joins TRBV5-1 and TRBJ1-1, with D maybe TRBD1 (6 bases). CDR1 and CDR2 (germline): SGHRS, YFSETQ. This CDR3 has 14 residues. The V end was cut by 6 bases, the J end by 1 base, with 13 bases between. For the CDR3, the DNA is TGCGCCAGCAAGCAATGGACAGCGAACACTGAAGCTTTCTTT. Its translation: CASKQWTANTEAFF.

The V and J genes are TRBV21-1 and TRBJ2-5; TRBD1 is the table's D call and was not checked against the DNA. TRBV21-1 is noted as a pseudogene. CDR3 length: 18 residues. In DNA, the CDR3 is TGTGCCAGCAGCAATAAAGGAAATGGACAGGGGGCTCAAGAGACCCAGTACTTC. Its translation is CASSNKGNGQGAQETQYF.

The chain employs TRBV2 and TRBJ1-4; D is unclear. Trimming removed 6 bases at V and 8 bases at J, with 13 bases between. Germline CDR1 and CDR2: SNHLY and FYNNEI. CDR3 length: 13 residues. CDR3 residues: CASSDRSGEKLFF. As DNA, the CDR3 is TGTGCCAGCAGCGACCGGAGTGGGGAAAAACTGTTTTTT.

The V and J genes are TRBV28 and TRBJ2-7, with a possible D match to TRBD2 (5 bases). CDR1 and CDR2 from the germline V gene are MDHEN and SYDVKM. The CDR3 contains 13 residues. V lost 8 bases and J lost 2, with 13 bases in between. This chain's CDR3 is CASQRVGPYEQYF. In nucleotides, the CDR3 is TGTGCCAGCCAGAGGGTAGGACCCTACGAGCAGTACTTC.

The rearrangement uses TRBV2 and TRBJ2-1; the D gene is possibly TRBD2 (6 bases). The CDR3 is 11 residues long. Germline assignment: CDR1 SNHLY and CDR2 FYNNEI. V was shortened by 6 bases and J by 10 bases, with 10 bases between the two germline ends. The CDR3 loop reads CASSGGFEQFF. CDR3 DNA sequence: TGTGCCAGCAGCGGGGGTTTCGAGCAGTTCTTC.

The CDR3 loop is CASSLNQGANTIYF. DNA for the CDR3: TGCGCCAGCAGCTTGAATCAGGGGGCAAACACCATATATTTT. The genes are TRBV5-1 and TRBJ1-3, with 8 bases lining up with TRBD1. This CDR3 has 14 amino acids. The V segment lost 1 base and the J segment 6 bases; nucleotides outside the gene matches: 3. Germline-derived CDR1 and CDR2 are SGHRS and YFSETQ.

V usage is TRBV7-2 and J usage is TRBJ2-2, with 15 bases identical to TRBD2. Per the germline V gene, CDR1 is SGHTA and CDR2 is FQGNSA. This CDR3 comprises 16 residues. Trimming removed 3 bases from V and 4 bases from J; junction bases left unmatched: 0. The CDR3 DNA reads TGTGCCAGCAGCTTGGGACTAGCGGGGGGCACCGGGGAGCTGTTTTTT. Protein product: CASSLGLAGGTGELFF.

The chain carries TRBV7-8 and TRBJ1-2; 12 nucleotides line up with TRBD1. Germline V gene data show CDR1 as SGHVS and CDR2 as FQNEAQ. J gave up 7 bases and V 5 bases, and 11 bases lay outside the gene matches. The CDR3 runs to 16 residues. CDR3 region: CASSPRDRGLSFGYTF. The CDR3 DNA reads as TGTGCCAGCAGCCCCAGGGACAGGGGGCTTTCTTTTGGCTACACCTTC.